The next 26 T cell receptor beta chains were all read from a single sample in a study of T-cell memory formation after mild COVID-19. TCRdb passed the 5' RACE reads through MiXCR, listing each CDR3 protein once. This table holds about 360,000 distinct CDR3 sequences, under 15% found once. The sequenced sample consisted of PBMCs or a T cell subset sorted from them (not recorded which). Receptors were obtained from a man between 18 and 35 years old who had mild COVID-19 (a few samples of this study predate the infection). Cell type and time point are not known.

This clonotype was detected only a few times. The chain has TRBV27 and TRBJ2-7, with 12 bases matching TRBD1. Losses at the gene ends were 7 bases for V and 7 bases for J; bases not matched to a gene: 14. Germline CDR1 reads MNHEY; CDR2 reads SMNVEV (reference sequence). The CDR3 consists of 16 residues. The CDR3 sequence is CASKPLGTGGLWEQYF. The CDR3 coding sequence is TGTGCCAGCAAGCCCCTAGGGACAGGGGGCCTCTGGGAGCAGTACTTC.

This clonotype has a handful of counts. This chain uses TRBV9 with TRBJ2-7; TRBD1 matches at 10 bases. Germline assignment: CDR1 SGDLS and CDR2 YYNGEE. The CDR3 spans 14 residues. V trimming: 5 bases; J trimming: 5 bases; junction bases outside the gene matches: 7. CDR3 coding DNA: TGTGCCAGCAGTCGAAGACAGGGGGCCGACGAGCAGTACTTC. Its protein product is CASSRRQGADEQYF.

The chain combines TRBV29-1 with TRBJ2-7, with TRBD2 matching over 7 bases. V lost 5 bases and J lost 2; bases outside the gene matches: 6. There are 13 residues in the CDR3. Germline CDR1 and CDR2: SQVTM and ANQGSEA. The CDR3 here is CSVFRGDTYEQYF. The CDR3 DNA sequence: TGCAGCGTTTTCCGGGGGGATACCTACGAGCAGTACTTC.

There are a few counts of this clonotype. The chain carries TRBV5-1 and TRBJ2-1, with 11 bases aligning to TRBD2. From germline, CDR1 is SGHRS and CDR2 YFSETQ. The junction had 10 bases not matched to a gene; V was cut back by 7 bases and J by 10 bases. The CDR3 spans 14 residues. In nucleotides, the CDR3 is TGCGCCAGCGGGGGACTAGCGGTAGGAGGGGAGCAGTTCTTC. Amino acid sequence: CASGGLAVGGEQFF.

This clonotype was counted a few times. The V and J genes are TRBV18 and TRBJ2-3; D tentatively reads TRBD1 or TRBD2 (5 bases each). V was clipped by 4 bases and J by 0 bases, with 14 bases between them. There are 16 residues in the CDR3. Germline V gene lookup returns CDR1 KGHSH and CDR2 LQKENI. Here the CDR3 reads CASSLGTLTSTDTQYF. CDR3 sequence (DNA): TGTGCCAGCTCACTCGGGACGTTGACTAGCACAGATACGCAGTATTTT. Looking up the rest from reference TRBV18 and TRBJ2-3 gives the full variable domain: NAGVMQNPRHLVRRRGQEARLRCSPMKGHSHVYWYRQLPEEGLKFMVYLQKENIIDESGMPKERFSAEFPKEGPSILRIQQVVRGDSAAYFCASSLGTLTSTDTQYFGPGTRLTVL.

In this sample, this clonotype turned up a few times. The chain uses TRBV7-6 and TRBJ1-2, with D perhaps matching TRBD1 (5 bases). CDR3 size: 13 residues. The germline gives CDR1 SGHVS, CDR2 FNYEAQ. Trimming removed 1 base at V and 8 bases at J, with 11 bases between. CDR3 in amino acids: CASSLDQGGGYTF. As DNA, the CDR3 is TGTGCCAGCAGCTTAGATCAGGGAGGCGGCTACACCTTC. Based on the CDR3 plus reference TRBV7-6 and TRBJ1-2, the full variable domain is GAGVSQSPRYKVTKRGQDVALRCDPISGHVSLYWYRQALGQGPEFLTYFNYEAQQDKSGLPNDRFSAERPEGSISTLTIQRTEQRDSAMYRCASSLDQGGGYTFGSGTRLTVV.

This clonotype was picked up a small number of times. The CDR3 DNA is TGTGCCAGCAGCTTAAATGGGGGCGCCTATGGCTACACCTTC. Its translation: CASSLNGGAYGYTF. The chain joins TRBV7-3 to TRBJ1-2; a weak D match, TRBD1 (6 bases). The CDR3 contains 14 residues. Trimming shortened V by 1 base and J by 4 bases, and 10 bases separated the two germline ends. The germline V gene encodes CDR1 SGHTA and CDR2 FQGTGA. The full variable domain, in which reference TRBV7-3 and TRBJ1-2 provide the parts outside the CDR3, is GAGVSQTPSNKVTEKGKYVELRCDPISGHTALYWYRQSLGQGPEFLIYFQGTGAADDSGLPNDRFFAVRPEGSVSTLKIQRTERGDSAVYLCASSLNGGAYGYTFGSGTRLTVV.

This clonotype was seen only a few times. The CDR3: CASRAQGLNTEAFF. CDR3 in DNA: TGCGCCAGCAGGGCACAGGGATTGAACACTGAAGCTTTCTTT. The chain combines TRBV5-1 with TRBJ1-1, with D possibly matching TRBD1 (6 bases). The CDR3 is 14 residues long. The V gene's germline CDR1 is SGHRS and CDR2 YFSETQ. V dropped 5 bases and J dropped 0 bases, with 11 bases sitting between them.

Only a few counts were recorded for this clonotype. This chain joins TRBV11-2 and TRBJ1-2, with 9 bases that match TRBD1. Germline assignment: CDR1 SGHAT and CDR2 FQNNGV. The V segment lost 3 bases and the J segment 10 bases; nucleotides outside the gene matches: 6. The CDR3 has 13 residues. The CDR3: CASSLSGTGIYTF. The CDR3 DNA follows: TGTGCCAGCAGCTTGTCCGGGACAGGGATCTACACCTTC. The whole variable domain, filled in from reference TRBV11-2 and TRBJ1-2, reads EAGVAQSPRYKIIEKRQSVAFWCNPISGHATLYWYQQILGQGPKLLIQFQNNGVVDDSQLPKDRFSAERLKGVDSTLKIQPAKLEDSAVYLCASSLSGTGIYTFGSGTRLTVV.

The chain joins TRBV7-2 to TRBJ1-6; 8 bases agree with TRBD1. The CDR3 is made up of 17 amino acids. With 7 bases clipped from V and 7 bases from J, the junction kept 15 bases outside the gene matches. The germline gives CDR1 SGHTA, CDR2 FQGNSA. CDR3 region: CASNISHRGTGNSPLHF. CDR3 DNA: TGTGCCAGCAACATCTCACACAGAGGGACAGGCAATTCACCCCTCCACTTT.

The chain employs TRBV7-9 and TRBJ2-3; D gene ambiguous. Germline-derived CDR1 and CDR2 are SEHNR and FQNEAQ (reference sequence). V was pared by 3 bases and J by 7 bases, with 11 bases between. CDR3 length equals 13 residues. In nucleotides, the CDR3 is TGTGCCAGCAGCTTTGATCGTCTGAATACGCAGTATTTT. Its protein product is CASSFDRLNTQYF.

This clonotype was picked up a small number of times. This chain links TRBV7-9 with TRBJ2-1, with D hard to call. Trimming cost V 5 bases and J 10 bases, with 9 bases left between them. In germline, CDR1 is SEHNR, CDR2 FQNEAQ (reference sequence). The CDR3 runs 11 residues. In nucleotides, the CDR3 is TGTGCCAGCAGCGTCCATATAGAGCAGTTCTTC. This gives the protein CASSVHIEQFF.

The rearrangement uses TRBV7-2 and TRBJ2-2; a possible D gene is TRBD1 (6 bases). CDR3 length: 15 amino acids. With 3 bases removed from V and 4 bases from J, the gap between germline ends came to 12 bases. Germline V gene sequence: CDR1 SGHTA, CDR2 FQGNSA. The chain's CDR3 is CASSFTGPATGELFF. The CDR3 DNA reads as TGTGCCAGCAGCTTTACAGGGCCGGCCACCGGGGAGCTGTTTTTT.

This chain uses TRBV7-2 with TRBJ1-2, with D possibly being TRBD1 (5 bases). Trimming left V 5 bases short and J 3 bases short, with 13 bases between. The CDR3 is 14 residues long. Germline CDR1 reads SGHTA; CDR2 reads FQGNSA. CDR3 protein: CASSTEGSDYGYTF. In nucleotides, the CDR3 is TGTGCCAGCAGCACTGAGGGGTCGGACTATGGCTACACCTTC.

In its sample, this clonotype was seen a few times. The V gene is TRBV7-2, the J gene TRBJ2-5; 8 bases agree with TRBD2. CDR1 is SGHTA, CDR2 FQGNSA, per germline. V lost 4 bases, J lost 4 bases, and 8 bases stayed unmatched. CDR3 size: 15 residues. The CDR3: CASSWNGGAGETQYF. The CDR3 DNA sequence: TGTGCCAGCAGCTGGAACGGGGGGGCGGGAGAGACCCAGTACTTC.

The chain joins TRBV4-3 to TRBJ2-3; D not resolved. This CDR3 is 15 amino acids long. Trimming took 0 bases from V and 0 from J, leaving 7 bases between them. Per germline, CDR1 LGHNA and CDR2 YSLEER. In nucleotides, the CDR3 is TGCGCCAGCAGCCAAGACGAATCTAGCACAGATACGCAGTATTTT. Its protein is CASSQDESSTDTQYF.

The chain carries TRBV6-5 and TRBJ2-7, with D hard to call. Germline V gene lookup returns CDR1 MNHEY and CDR2 SVGAGI. The V end was cut by 0 bases, the J end by 3 bases, with 12 bases between. The CDR3 is 15 residues long. The CDR3 reads CASSYSGKSGYEQYF. The CDR3 DNA reads as TGTGCCAGCAGTTACTCGGGGAAATCGGGCTACGAGCAGTACTTC.

The chain recombines TRBV27 with TRBJ1-5; D is ambiguous. Germline CDR1 is MNHEY and CDR2 is SMNVEV (reference sequence). V gave up 2 bases and J gave up 6 bases, with 11 bases separating them. This CDR3 comprises 14 residues. The CDR3: CASSLSSEFQPQHF. CDR3 DNA sequence: TGTGCCAGCAGTTTAAGTAGCGAGTTTCAGCCCCAGCATTTT.

This sequence joins TRBV7-3 and TRBJ2-3; a possible D gene is TRBD1 (6 bases). The V end lost 1 base, the J end lost 0 bases, and 8 bases lay between the germline ends. This CDR3 has 15 residues. Germline V lookup: CDR1 SGHTA, CDR2 FQGTGA. The CDR3 DNA sequence: TGTGCCAGCAGCTTAAGTCAGGGGAGCACAGATACGCAGTATTTT. Translated, it gives CASSLSQGSTDTQYF.

This clonotype was seen ten or more times. The rearrangement joins TRBV7-3 to TRBJ2-3; 10 bases agree with TRBD1. Per germline, CDR1 SGHTA and CDR2 FQGTGA. The V segment lost 5 bases and the J segment 5 bases; nucleotides outside the gene matches: 7. The CDR3 runs 15 residues. The CDR3 region has the DNA TGTGCCAGCAGCCGACAGGGGGCGTCGGGAGATACGCAGTATTTT. Encoded protein: CASSRQGASGDTQYF. The entire variable domain, with the rest obtained from reference TRBV7-3 and TRBJ2-3, is as follows: GAGVSQTPSNKVTEKGKYVELRCDPISGHTALYWYRQSLGQGPEFLIYFQGTGAADDSGLPNDRFFAVRPEGSVSTLKIQRTERGDSAVYLCASSRQGASGDTQYFGPGTRLTVL.

The rearrangement uses TRBV7-9 and TRBJ2-5, with a weak D call TRBD2 (5 bases). The germline gives CDR1 SEHNR, CDR2 FQNEAQ (reference sequence). CDR3 length equals 14 residues. V was cut by 4 bases and J by 7 bases, with 16 bases left in between. The CDR3 DNA is TGTGCCAGCAGCTCTAGGGAGCGCGGGTCGACCCAGTACTTC. This encodes CASSSRERGSTQYF. Using reference TRBV7-9 and TRBJ2-5 for the parts outside the CDR3, the full variable domain is DTGVSQNPRHKITKRGQNVTFRCDPISEHNRLYWYRQTLGQGPEFLTYFQNEAQLEKSRLLSDRFSAERPKGSFSTLEIQRTEQGDSAMYLCASSSRERGSTQYFGPGTRLLVL.

This clonotype turned up a few times. The rearrangement uses TRBV12-3 or TRBV12-4 and TRBJ1-3; maybe TRBD1 (5 bases). CDR3 length: 14 amino acids. The ends were cut back, 6 bases at V and 2 bases at J, with 11 bases in the middle. DNA of the CDR3: TGTGCCAGCAGGGCCCAGGGAGCTGGAAACACCATATATTTT. It codes for CASRAQGAGNTIYF.

The genes are TRBV29-1 and TRBJ2-6; no clear D gene. The germline gives CDR1 SQVTM, CDR2 ANQGSEA. Trimming pared 6 bases from V and 0 bases from J, leaving 3 bases between. The length of the CDR3 is 12 residues. CDR3 sequence: CSVHSGANVLTF. As DNA, the CDR3 is TGCAGCGTCCACTCTGGGGCCAACGTCCTGACTTTC.

This chain links TRBV6-6 with TRBJ2-7, with D unresolved. Germline CDR1 and CDR2: MNHNY and SVGAGI (reference sequence). V gave up 2 bases and J gave up 7 bases, with 18 bases separating them. The CDR3 is made up of 15 amino acids. The CDR3 loop is CASSYDLQSAREQYF. The CDR3 DNA reads as TGTGCCAGCAGTTACGATCTGCAGTCGGCTCGGGAGCAGTACTTC.

Only a few counts were recorded for this clonotype. This rearrangement joins TRBV7-9 to TRBJ1-4; 8 bases match TRBD1. Germline trimming cut 3 bases from V and 5 bases from J; bases unmatched to any gene: 8. CDR1 and CDR2 (germline): SEHNR, FQNEAQ (reference sequence). The CDR3 sequence is 16 residues long. This chain's CDR3 is CASSFGGQVQNEKLFF. The CDR3 bases are TGTGCCAGCAGCTTCGGGGGACAGGTACAAAATGAAAAACTGTTTTTT.

V is TRBV7-8 and J is TRBJ2-7; 7 nucleotides align to TRBD2. Germline CDR1 SGHVS, CDR2 FQNEAQ. Trimming cost V 1 base and J 11 bases; bases outside gene matches: 11. The CDR3 runs 14 residues. In nucleotides, the CDR3 is TGTGCCAGCAGCTTAGGAGGAGTAGGCGGGGGAGAGTACTTC. Encoded protein: CASSLGGVGGGEYF.